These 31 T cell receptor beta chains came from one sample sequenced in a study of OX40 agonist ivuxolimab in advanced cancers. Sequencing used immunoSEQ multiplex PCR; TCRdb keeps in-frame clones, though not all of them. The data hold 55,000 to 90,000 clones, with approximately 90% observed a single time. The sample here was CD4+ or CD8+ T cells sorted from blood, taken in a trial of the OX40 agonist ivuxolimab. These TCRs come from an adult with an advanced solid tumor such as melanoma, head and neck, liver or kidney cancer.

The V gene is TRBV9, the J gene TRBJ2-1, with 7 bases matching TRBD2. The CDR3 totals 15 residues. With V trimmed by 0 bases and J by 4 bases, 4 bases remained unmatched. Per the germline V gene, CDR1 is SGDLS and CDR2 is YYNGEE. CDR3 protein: CASSVGPAGYNEQFF. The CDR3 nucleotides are TGTGCCAGCAGCGTAGGTCCAGCGGGGTACAATGAGCAGTTCTTC.

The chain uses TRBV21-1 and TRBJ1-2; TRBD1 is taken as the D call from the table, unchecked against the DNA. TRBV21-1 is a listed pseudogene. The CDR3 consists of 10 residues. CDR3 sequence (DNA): TGTGCCAGCAGCTCGACAGGGGGAACCTTC. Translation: CASSSTGGTF.

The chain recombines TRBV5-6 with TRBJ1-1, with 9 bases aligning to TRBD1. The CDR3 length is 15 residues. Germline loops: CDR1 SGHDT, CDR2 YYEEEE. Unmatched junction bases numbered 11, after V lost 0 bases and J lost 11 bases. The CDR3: CASSLGGTGPAKAFF. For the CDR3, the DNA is TGTGCCAGCAGCTTGGGCGGGACAGGGCCCGCGAAGGCTTTCTTT.

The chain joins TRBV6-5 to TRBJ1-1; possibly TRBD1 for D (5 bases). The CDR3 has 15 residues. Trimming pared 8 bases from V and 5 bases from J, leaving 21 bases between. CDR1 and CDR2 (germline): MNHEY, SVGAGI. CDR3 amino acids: CASRMTYQGKTEAFF. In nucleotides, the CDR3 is TGTGCCAGCCGGATGACATATCAGGGCAAAACTGAAGCTTTCTTT.

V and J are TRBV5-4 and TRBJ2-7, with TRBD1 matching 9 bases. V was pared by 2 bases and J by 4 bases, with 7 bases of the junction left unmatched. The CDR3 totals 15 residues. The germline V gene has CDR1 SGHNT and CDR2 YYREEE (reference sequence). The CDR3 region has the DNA TGTGCCAGCAGCTTACCCGGGACAGGGAGGTACGAGCAGTACTTC. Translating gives CASSLPGTGRYEQYF.

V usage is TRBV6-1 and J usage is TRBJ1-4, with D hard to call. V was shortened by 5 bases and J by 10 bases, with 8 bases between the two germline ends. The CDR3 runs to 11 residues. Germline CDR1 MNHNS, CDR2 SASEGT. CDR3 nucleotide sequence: TGTGCCAGCAGTCACACGACAAAACTGTTTTTT. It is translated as CASSHTTKLFF.

The CDR3 coding sequence is TGTGCCATCAGCGTTGGACAGGGGGCGTCGGTCGGAACCTACGAGCAGTACTTC. It codes for CAISVGQGASVGTYEQYF. J is TRBJ2-7 and V is TRBV10-3; 11 bases align to TRBD1. V lost 6 bases to trimming and J lost 2 bases; unmatched junction nucleotides: 15. Germline values: CDR1 ENHRY, CDR2 SYGVKD. The CDR3 contains 18 residues.

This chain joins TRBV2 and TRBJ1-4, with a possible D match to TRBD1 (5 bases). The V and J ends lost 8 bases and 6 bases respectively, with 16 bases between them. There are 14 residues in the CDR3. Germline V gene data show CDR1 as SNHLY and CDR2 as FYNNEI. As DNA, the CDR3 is TGTGCCAGCCTTCAATCGGGACTCCATGAAAAACTGTTTTTT. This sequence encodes CASLQSGLHEKLFF. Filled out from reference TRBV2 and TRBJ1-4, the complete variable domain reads EPEVTQTPSHQVTQMGQEVILRCVPISNHLYFYWYRQILGQKVEFLVSFYNNEISEKSEIFDDQFSVERPDGSNFTLKIRSTKLEDSAMYFCASLQSGLHEKLFFGSGTQLSVL.

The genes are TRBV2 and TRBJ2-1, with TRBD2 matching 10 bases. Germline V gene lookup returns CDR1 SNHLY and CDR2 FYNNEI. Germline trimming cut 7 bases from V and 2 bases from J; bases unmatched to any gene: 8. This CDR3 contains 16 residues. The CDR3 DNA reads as TGTGCCAGCACGTTTGCTAGCGGGGGACCCTACAATGAGCAGTTCTTC. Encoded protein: CASTFASGGPYNEQFF.

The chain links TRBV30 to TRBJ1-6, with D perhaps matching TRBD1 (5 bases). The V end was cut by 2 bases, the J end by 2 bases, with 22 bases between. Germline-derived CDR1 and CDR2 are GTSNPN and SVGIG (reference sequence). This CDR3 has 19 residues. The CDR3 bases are TGTGCCTGGAGTTCCGCCGCCAGGGCGGGTTTGGCCTATAATTCACCCCTCCACTTT. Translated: CAWSSAARAGLAYNSPLHF.

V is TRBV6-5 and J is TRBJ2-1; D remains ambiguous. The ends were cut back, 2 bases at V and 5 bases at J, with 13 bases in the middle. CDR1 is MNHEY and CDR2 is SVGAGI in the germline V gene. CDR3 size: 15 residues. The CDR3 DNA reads TGTGCCAGCAGTTACCTGCGAGCGTCTAACAATGAGCAGTTCTTC. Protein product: CASSYLRASNNEQFF.

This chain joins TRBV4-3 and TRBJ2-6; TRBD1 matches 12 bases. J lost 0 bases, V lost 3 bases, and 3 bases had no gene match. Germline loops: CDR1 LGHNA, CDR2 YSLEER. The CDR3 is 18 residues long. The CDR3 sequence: CASSHLGQGASGANVLTF. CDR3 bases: TGCGCCAGCAGCCACCTGGGACAGGGGGCCTCTGGGGCCAACGTCCTGACTTTC.

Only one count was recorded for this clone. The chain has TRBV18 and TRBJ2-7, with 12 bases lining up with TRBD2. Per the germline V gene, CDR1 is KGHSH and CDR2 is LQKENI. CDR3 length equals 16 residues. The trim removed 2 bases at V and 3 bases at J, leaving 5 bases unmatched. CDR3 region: CASSPATSGGLYEQYF. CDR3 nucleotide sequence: TGTGCCAGCTCACCAGCGACTAGCGGGGGCCTCTACGAGCAGTACTTC. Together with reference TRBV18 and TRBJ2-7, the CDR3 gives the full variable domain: NAGVMQNPRHLVRRRGQEARLRCSPMKGHSHVYWYRQLPEEGLKFMVYLQKENIIDESGMPKERFSAEFPKEGPSILRIQQVVRGDSAAYFCASSPATSGGLYEQYFGPGTRLTVT.

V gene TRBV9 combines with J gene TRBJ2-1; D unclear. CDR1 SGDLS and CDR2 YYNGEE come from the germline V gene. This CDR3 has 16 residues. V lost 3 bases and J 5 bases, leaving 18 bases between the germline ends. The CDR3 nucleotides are TGTGCCAGCAGCGGAAAGTACTCCCTCCGGGACAATGAGCAGTTCTTC. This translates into CASSGKYSLRDNEQFF. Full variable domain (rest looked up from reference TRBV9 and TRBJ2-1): DSGVTQTPKHLITATGQRVTLRCSPRSGDLSVYWYQQSLDQGLQFLIQYYNGEERAKGNILERFSAQQFPDLHSELNLSSLELGDSALYFCASSGKYSLRDNEQFFGPGTRLTVL.

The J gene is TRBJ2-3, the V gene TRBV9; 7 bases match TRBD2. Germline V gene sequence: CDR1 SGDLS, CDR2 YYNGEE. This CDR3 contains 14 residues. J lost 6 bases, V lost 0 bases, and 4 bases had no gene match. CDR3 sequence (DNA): TGTGCCAGCAGCGTAGAGACTAGCTCGGATACGCAGTATTTT. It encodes CASSVETSSDTQYF.

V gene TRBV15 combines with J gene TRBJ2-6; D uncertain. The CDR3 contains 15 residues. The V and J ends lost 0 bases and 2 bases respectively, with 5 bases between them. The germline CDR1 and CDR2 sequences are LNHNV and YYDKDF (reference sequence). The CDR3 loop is CATSRDRPGANVLTF. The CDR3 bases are TGTGCCACCAGCAGAGACCGCCCTGGGGCCAACGTCCTGACTTTC.

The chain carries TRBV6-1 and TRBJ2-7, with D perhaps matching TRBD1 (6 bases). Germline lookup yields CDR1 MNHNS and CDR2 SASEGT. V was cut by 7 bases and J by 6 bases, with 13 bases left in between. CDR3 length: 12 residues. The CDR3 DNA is TGTGCCAGCAACAGGGCCTCGTCCGAGCAGTACTTC. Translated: CASNRASSEQYF.

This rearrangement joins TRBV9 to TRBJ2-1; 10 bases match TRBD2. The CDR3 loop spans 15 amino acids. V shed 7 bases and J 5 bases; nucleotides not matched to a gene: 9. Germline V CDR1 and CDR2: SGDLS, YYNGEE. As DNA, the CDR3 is TGTGCCAGCGGGAAACTAGCGGGGCTGAACAATGAGCAGTTCTTC. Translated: CASGKLAGLNNEQFF.

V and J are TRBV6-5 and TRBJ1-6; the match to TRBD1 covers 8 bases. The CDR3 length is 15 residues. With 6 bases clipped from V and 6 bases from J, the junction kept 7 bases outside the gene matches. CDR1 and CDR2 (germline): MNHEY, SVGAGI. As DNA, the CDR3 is TGTGCCAGCAGCTTAGGACAGGGAGGTAATTCACCCCTCCACTTT. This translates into CASSLGQGGNSPLHF.

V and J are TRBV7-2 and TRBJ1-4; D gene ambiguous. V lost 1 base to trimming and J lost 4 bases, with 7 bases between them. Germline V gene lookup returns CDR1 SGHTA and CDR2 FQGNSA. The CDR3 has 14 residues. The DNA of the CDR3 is TGTGCCAGCAGCTTAGACCGATATAATGAAAAACTGTTTTTT. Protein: CASSLDRYNEKLFF.

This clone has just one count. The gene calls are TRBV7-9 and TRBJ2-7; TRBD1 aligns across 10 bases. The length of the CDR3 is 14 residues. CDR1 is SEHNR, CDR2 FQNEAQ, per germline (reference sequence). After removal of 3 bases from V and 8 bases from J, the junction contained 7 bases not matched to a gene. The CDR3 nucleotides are TGTGCCAGCAGCTTGGACAGGGGGTGGTCGAAGCAGTACTTC. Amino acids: CASSLDRGWSKQYF.

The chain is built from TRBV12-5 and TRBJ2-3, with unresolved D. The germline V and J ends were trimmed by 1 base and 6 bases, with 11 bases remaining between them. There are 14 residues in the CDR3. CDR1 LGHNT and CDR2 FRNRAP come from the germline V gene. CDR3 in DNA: TGTGCTAGTGGTTTGGATACGAACCGGGATACGCAGTATTTT. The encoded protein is CASGLDTNRDTQYF.

The CDR3 is CASSYTNAANEKLFF. DNA of the CDR3: TGTGCCAGCAGTTACACGAATGCAGCTAATGAAAAACTGTTTTTT. This chain connects TRBV6-6 to TRBJ1-4; the D is unclear. There are 15 residues in the CDR3. The germline CDR1 and CDR2 sequences are MNHNY and SVGAGI (reference sequence). V was pared by 2 bases and J by 3 bases, with 10 bases between.

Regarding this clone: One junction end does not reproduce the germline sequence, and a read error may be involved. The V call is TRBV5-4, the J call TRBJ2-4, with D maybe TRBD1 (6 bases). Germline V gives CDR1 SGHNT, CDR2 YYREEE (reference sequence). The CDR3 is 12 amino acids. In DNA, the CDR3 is TGTGCCAGCAACTTGGATACAGGGCCGGAGTACTTC. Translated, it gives CASNLDTGPEYF.

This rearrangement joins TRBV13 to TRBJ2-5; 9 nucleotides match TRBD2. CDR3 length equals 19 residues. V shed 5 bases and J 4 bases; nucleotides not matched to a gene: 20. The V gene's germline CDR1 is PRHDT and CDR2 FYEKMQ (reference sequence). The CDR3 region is CASSPPPPGLANLGETQYF. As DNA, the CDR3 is TGTGCCAGCAGCCCCCCCCCACCGGGACTAGCAAATCTCGGAGAGACCCAGTACTTC.

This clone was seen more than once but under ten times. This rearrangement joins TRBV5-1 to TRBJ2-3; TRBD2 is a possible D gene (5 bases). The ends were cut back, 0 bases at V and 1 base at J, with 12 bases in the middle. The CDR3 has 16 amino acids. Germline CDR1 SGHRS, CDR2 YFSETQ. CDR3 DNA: TGCGCCAGCAGCTTGGGGGATGCGGGTGGCACAGATACGCAGTATTTT. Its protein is CASSLGDAGGTDTQYF. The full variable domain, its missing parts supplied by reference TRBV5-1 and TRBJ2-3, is KAGVTQTPRYLIKTRGQQVTLSCSPISGHRSVSWYQQTPGQGLQFLFEYFSETQRNKGNFPGRFSGRQFSNSRSEMNVSTLELGDSALYLCASSLGDAGGTDTQYFGPGTRLTVL.

The CDR3 region has the DNA TGTGCCAGCAGTTTTCCCGGAAAACTGTTTTTT. Protein: CASSFPGKLFF. This rearrangement joins TRBV28 to TRBJ1-4; D gene ambiguous. V was shortened by 3 bases and J by 10 bases, with 6 bases between the two germline ends. Looked up from germline, CDR1 is MDHEN and CDR2 is SYDVKM. The CDR3 is 11 residues long.

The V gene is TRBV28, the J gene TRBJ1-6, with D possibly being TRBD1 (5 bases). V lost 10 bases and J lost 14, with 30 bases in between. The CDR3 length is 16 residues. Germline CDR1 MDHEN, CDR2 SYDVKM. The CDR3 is CATAPSLARFGAALHF. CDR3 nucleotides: TGTGCCACCGCACCTTCCTTAGCCAGGTTCGGGGCGGCCCTCCACTTT.

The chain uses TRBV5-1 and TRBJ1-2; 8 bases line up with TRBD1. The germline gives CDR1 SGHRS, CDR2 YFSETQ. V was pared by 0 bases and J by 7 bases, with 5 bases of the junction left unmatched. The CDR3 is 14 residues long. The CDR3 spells CASSLAGQGSGYTF. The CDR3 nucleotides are TGCGCCAGCAGCTTGGCCGGACAGGGAAGTGGCTACACCTTC.

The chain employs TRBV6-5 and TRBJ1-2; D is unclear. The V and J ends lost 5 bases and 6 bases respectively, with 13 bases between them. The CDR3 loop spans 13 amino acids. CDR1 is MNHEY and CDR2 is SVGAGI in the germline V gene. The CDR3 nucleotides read TGTGCCAGCAGTGAGGTTGGGTGGGATGGCTACACCTTC. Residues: CASSEVGWDGYTF.

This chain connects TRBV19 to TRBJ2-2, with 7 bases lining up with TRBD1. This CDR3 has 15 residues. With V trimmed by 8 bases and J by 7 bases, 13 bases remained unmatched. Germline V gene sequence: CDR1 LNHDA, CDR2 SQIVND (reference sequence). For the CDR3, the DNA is TGTGCCAGTTTGGGAAGGGGGCGCTGGGGCGGGGAGCTGTTTTTT. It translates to CASLGRGRWGGELFF.